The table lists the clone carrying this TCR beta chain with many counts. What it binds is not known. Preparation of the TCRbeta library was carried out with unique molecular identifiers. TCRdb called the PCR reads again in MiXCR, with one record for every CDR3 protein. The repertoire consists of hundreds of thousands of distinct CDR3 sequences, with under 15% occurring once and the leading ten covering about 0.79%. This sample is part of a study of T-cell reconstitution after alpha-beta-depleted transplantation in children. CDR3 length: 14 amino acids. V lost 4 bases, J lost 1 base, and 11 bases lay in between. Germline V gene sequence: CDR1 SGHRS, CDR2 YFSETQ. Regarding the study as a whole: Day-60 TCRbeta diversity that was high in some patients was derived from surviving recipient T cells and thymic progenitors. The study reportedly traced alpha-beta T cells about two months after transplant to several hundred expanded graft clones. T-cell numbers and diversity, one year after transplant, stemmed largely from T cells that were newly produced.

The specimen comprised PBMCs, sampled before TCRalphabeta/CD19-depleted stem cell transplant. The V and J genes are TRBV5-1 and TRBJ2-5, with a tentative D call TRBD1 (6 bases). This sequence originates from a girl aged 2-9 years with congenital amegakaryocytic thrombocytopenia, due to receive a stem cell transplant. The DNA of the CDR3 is TGCGCCAGCAGCCCCACAGGGATCCAAGAGACCCAGTACTTC. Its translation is CASSPTGIQETQYF.